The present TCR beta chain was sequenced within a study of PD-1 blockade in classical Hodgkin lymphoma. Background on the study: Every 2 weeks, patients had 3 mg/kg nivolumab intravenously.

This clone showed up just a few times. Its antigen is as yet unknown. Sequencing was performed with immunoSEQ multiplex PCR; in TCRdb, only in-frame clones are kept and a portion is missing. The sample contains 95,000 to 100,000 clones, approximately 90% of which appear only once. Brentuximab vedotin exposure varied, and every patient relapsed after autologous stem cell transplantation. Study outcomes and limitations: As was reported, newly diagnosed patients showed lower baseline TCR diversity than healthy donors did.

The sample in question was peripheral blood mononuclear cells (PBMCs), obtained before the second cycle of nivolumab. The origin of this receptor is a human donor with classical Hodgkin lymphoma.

The CDR3 reads CASGLRSGGYNEQFF. CDR3 sequence (DNA): TGTGCTAGTGGTTTGCGTAGCGGGGGGTACAATGAGCAGTTCTTC. The rearrangement uses TRBV12-5 and TRBJ2-1, with 10 bases aligning to TRBD2. Per germline, CDR1 LGHNT and CDR2 FRNRAP. V trimming: 2 bases; J trimming: 4 bases; junction bases outside the gene matches: 2. The CDR3 is 15 residues long.